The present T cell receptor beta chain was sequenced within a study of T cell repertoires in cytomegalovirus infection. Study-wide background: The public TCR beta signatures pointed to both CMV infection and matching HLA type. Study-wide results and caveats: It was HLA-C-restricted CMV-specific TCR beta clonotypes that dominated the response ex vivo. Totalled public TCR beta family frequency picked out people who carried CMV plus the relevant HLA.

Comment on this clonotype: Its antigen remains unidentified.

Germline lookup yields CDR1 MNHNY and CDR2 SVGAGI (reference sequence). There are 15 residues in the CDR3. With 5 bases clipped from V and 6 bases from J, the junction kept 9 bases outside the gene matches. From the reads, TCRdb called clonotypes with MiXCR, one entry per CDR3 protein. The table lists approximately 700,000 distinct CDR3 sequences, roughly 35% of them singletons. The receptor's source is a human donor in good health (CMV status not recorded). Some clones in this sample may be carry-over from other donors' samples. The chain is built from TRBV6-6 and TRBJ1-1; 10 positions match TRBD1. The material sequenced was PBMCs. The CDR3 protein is CASSSRQGAGSEAFF. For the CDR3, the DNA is TGTGCCAGCAGTAGCCGACAGGGGGCGGGTTCTGAAGCTTTCTTT.